This TCR beta chain was sequenced in a study of T-cell reconstitution after alpha-beta-depleted transplantation in children. The CDR3 is made up of 13 amino acids. Germline values: CDR1 SGHDT, CDR2 YYEEEE. Trimming took 3 bases from V and 6 from J; bases not matched to a gene: 5. Preparation of the TCRbeta library used unique molecular identifiers. MiXCR was run by TCRdb on the PCR reads, yielding one entry per CDR3 protein. The sample has about 200,000 distinct CDR3 sequences, 6.6% seen once. This clonotype has at least ten counts. The sample was PBMCs, taken before TCRalphabeta/CD19-depleted stem cell transplant. This receptor was identified in a boy aged 2 to 10 with acute lymphoblastic leukemia, due to receive a stem cell transplant. This chain connects TRBV5-6 to TRBJ2-7; 8 bases agree with TRBD1. In nucleotides, the CDR3 is TGTGCCAGCAGCTCCGGGACAGGTCTCGAGCAGTACTTC. Translated: CASSSGTGLEQYF.